Below are 8 T cell receptor beta chains sequenced from a single sample in a study of OX40 agonist ivuxolimab in advanced cancers. The assay was immunoSEQ multiplex PCR, and TCRdb's table has in-frame clones only and misses some. The table includes tens of thousands of clones, about 92% detected once. This material consisted of CD4+ or CD8+ T cells sorted from blood, taken in a trial of the OX40 agonist ivuxolimab. These receptors were collected from an adult with an advanced solid tumor such as melanoma, head and neck, liver or kidney cancer.

This sequence joins TRBV7-9 and TRBJ1-4, with unresolved D. The CDR3 is made up of 16 amino acids. Trimming shortened V by 0 bases and J by 3 bases, and 11 bases separated the two germline ends. Germline CDR1 reads SEHNR; CDR2 reads FQNEAQ (reference sequence). The CDR3 nucleotides read TGTGCCAGCAGCTTAGCCGCCCAGCCTGCTAATGAAAAACTGTTTTTT. It is translated as CASSLAAQPANEKLFF.

The rearrangement uses TRBV9 and TRBJ1-4; D gene ambiguous. Deletions cut 0 bases from V and 1 base from J, with 10 bases between. The germline CDR1 and CDR2 sequences are SGDLS and YYNGEE. This CDR3 contains 16 residues. CDR3 region: CASSVGSGLTNEKLFF. For the CDR3, the DNA is TGTGCCAGCAGCGTAGGATCTGGATTAACTAATGAAAAACTGTTTTTT.

This clone has a single count. The rearrangement uses TRBV6-1 and TRBJ2-7; the match to TRBD1 covers 8 bases. With 4 bases clipped from V and 6 bases from J, the junction kept 11 bases outside the gene matches. Germline assignment: CDR1 MNHNS and CDR2 SASEGT. There are 15 residues in the CDR3. The CDR3 DNA sequence: TGTGCCAGCAGTGGGCTTGCAGGGGGCGCGGGCGAGCAGTACGTC. As protein: CASSGLAGGAGEQYV.

The chain has TRBV2 and TRBJ2-1, with unresolved D. Germline-derived CDR1 and CDR2 are SNHLY and FYNNEI. CDR3 length: 12 residues. Trimming removed 3 bases at V and 7 bases at J, with 7 bases between. CDR3 sequence reads: CASSEGGNEQFF. The CDR3, as DNA: TGTGCCAGCAGTGAGGGTGGAAATGAGCAGTTCTTC.

J is TRBJ1-2 and V is TRBV5-6; 9 bases match TRBD1. The J segment lost 7 bases and the V segment lost 4 bases, leaving 5 bases of the junction unmatched. The CDR3 totals 13 residues. CDR1 is SGHDT, CDR2 YYEEEE, per germline. The CDR3 sequence: CASSPGTGSGYTF. The CDR3 bases are TGTGCCAGCAGCCCCGGGACAGGGTCTGGCTACACCTTC.

The rearrangement links TRBV28 to TRBJ1-5, with D unresolved. Germline CDR1 is MDHEN and CDR2 is SYDVKM. The CDR3 has 11 amino acids. Trimming cost V 3 bases and J 9 bases, with 6 bases left between them. CDR3 residues: CASSFQSPQHF. CDR3 nucleotides: TGTGCCAGCAGTTTCCAATCGCCCCAGCATTTT. Full variable domain (remainder filled in from reference TRBV28 and TRBJ1-5): DVKVTQSSRYLVKRTGEKVFLECVQDMDHENMFWYRQDPGLGLRLIYFSYDVKMKEKGDIPEGYSVSREKKERFSLILESASTNQTSMYLCASSFQSPQHFGDGTRLSIL.

The chain links TRBV9 to TRBJ1-3; D remains unclear. V shed 2 bases and J shed 1 base, with 10 bases lying between them. The CDR3 totals 15 residues. CDR1 and CDR2 (germline): SGDLS, YYNGEE. CDR3 sequence: CASSVAAVSGNTIYF. CDR3 nucleotide sequence: TGTGCCAGCAGCGTGGCAGCCGTATCTGGAAACACCATATATTTT.

The chain is built from TRBV2 and TRBJ1-6; 7 bases are shared with TRBD1. CDR1 and CDR2 (germline): SNHLY, FYNNEI. The ends lost 6 bases at V and 4 bases at J; junction bases unmatched: 6. The CDR3 is made up of 15 amino acids. The CDR3 DNA reads as TGTGCCAGCAGGGGGACAGCAGGGTATAATTCACCCCTCCACTTT. Translating it yields CASRGTAGYNSPLHF.